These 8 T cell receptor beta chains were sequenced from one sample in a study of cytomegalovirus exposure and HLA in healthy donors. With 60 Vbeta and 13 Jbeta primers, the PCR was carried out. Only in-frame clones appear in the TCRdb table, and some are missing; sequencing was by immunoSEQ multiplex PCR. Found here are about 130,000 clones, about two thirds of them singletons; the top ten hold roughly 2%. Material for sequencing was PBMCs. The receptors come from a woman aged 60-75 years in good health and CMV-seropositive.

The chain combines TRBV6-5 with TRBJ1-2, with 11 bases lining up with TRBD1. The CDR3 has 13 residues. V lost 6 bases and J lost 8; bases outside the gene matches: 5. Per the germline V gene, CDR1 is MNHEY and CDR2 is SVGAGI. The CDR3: CASSRGQGAGYTF. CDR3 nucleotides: TGTGCCAGCAGCCGTGGACAGGGGGCGGGCTACACCTTC.

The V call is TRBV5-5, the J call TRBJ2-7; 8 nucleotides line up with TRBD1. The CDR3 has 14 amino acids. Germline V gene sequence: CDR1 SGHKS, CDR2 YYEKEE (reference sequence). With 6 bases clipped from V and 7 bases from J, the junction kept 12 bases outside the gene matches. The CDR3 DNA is TGTGCCAGCACCAGCGGACAGGGCTCGTGGGAGCAGTACTTC. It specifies CASTSGQGSWEQYF.

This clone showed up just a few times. The DNA for the CDR3 is TGTGCCAGCAGACGCGACAGGGCTGTCTACGAGCAGTACTTC. It translates to CASRRDRAVYEQYF. V is TRBV6-5 and J is TRBJ2-7, with 7 bases fitting TRBD1. V lost 6 bases and J lost 3; bases outside the gene matches: 8. CDR3 size: 14 residues. CDR1 MNHEY and CDR2 SVGAGI come from the germline V gene.

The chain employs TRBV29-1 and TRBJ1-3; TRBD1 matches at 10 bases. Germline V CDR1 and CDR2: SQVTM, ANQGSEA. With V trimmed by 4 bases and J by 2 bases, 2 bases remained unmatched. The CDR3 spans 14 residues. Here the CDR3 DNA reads TGCAGCGTTGCAGGGACAGGGGCTGGAAACACCATATATTTT. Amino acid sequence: CSVAGTGAGNTIYF. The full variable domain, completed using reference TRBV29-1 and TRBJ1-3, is SAVISQKPSRDICQRGTSLTIQCQVDSQVTMMFWYRQQPGQSLTLIATANQGSEATYESGFVIDKFPISRPNLTFSTLTVSNMSPEDSSIYLCSVAGTGAGNTIYFGEGSWLTVV.

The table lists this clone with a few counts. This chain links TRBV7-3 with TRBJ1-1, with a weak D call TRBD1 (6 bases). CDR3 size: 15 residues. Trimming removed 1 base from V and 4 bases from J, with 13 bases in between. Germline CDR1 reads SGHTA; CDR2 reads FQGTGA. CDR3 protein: CASSLKGGGPTEAFF. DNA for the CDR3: TGTGCCAGCAGCTTAAAGGGGGGGGGCCCCACTGAAGCTTTCTTT.

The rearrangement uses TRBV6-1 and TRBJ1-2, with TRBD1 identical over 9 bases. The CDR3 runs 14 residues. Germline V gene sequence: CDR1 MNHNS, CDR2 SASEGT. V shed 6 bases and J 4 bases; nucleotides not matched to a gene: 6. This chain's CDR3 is CASRPGQGLYGYTF. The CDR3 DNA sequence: TGTGCCAGCAGACCGGGACAGGGCCTCTATGGCTACACCTTC.

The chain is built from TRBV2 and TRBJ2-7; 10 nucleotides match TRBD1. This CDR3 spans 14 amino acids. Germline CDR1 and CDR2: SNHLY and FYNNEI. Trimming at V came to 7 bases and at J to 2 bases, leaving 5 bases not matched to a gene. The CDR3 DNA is TGTGCCAGCATACGGGACAGGGGACCCTACGAGCAGTACTTC. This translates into CASIRDRGPYEQYF.

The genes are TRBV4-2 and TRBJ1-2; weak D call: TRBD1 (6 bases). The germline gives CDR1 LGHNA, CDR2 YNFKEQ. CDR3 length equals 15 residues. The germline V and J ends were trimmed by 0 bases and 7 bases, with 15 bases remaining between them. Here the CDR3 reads CASSQEWQGNSGYTF. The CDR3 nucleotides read TGTGCCAGCAGCCAAGAGTGGCAGGGGAACAGTGGCTACACCTTC.